This TCR beta chain was recorded in a study of cytomegalovirus exposure and HLA in healthy donors. Trimming shortened V by 2 bases and J by 5 bases, and 9 bases separated the two germline ends. This CDR3 is 12 amino acids long. Germline loops: CDR1 GTSNPN, CDR2 SVGIG (reference sequence). This clone was counted a few times. The antigen remains undetermined. The study, taken as a whole, reports: The productive fraction for most TCR beta V segments was about 90% or about 30% in an earlier analysis. What was likely a sequencing artifact was a cluster of highly shared sequence variants.

The PCR made use of 60 Vbeta and 13 Jbeta primers. Here immunoSEQ multiplex PCR was the method, and the copy in TCRdb shows in-frame clones only, minus some. The table records 150,000 to 200,000 clones, 65% to 70% of them present only once. The V call is TRBV30, the J call TRBJ1-2, with D possibly TRBD1 on 6 matching bases. The sequenced sample consisted of PBMCs. The TCR was taken from a man aged 25-45 years in good health and CMV-seropositive. The CDR3 loop is CAWSRQGYGYTF. DNA of the CDR3: TGTGCCTGGAGTAGGCAGGGGTATGGCTACACCTTC. The whole variable domain, filled in from reference TRBV30 and TRBJ1-2, reads SQTIHQWPATLVQPVGSPLSLECTVEGTSNPNLYWYRQAAGRGLQLLFYSVGIGQISSEVPQNLSASRPQDRQFILSSKKLLLSDSGFYLCAWSRQGYGYTFGSGTRLTVV.